A single sample gave rise to the 30 T cell receptor beta chains below, sequenced in a study of blood T cell repertoires in COVID-19. Method: immunoSEQ multiplex PCR; TCRdb's copy keeps in-frame clones and lacks some. This table has over 150,000 clones, about 80% appearing once. The specimen sequenced was PBMCs or T cells enriched from blood (not recorded which). The origin of the receptors is a man aged 35 to 55 who had recovered from COVID-19.

This chain uses TRBV7-3 with TRBJ1-4; D remains ambiguous. The V gene lost 3 bases and the J gene lost 6 bases, with 14 bases spanning the gap. Germline CDR1 and CDR2: SGHTA and FQGTGA. CDR3 length: 15 residues. The CDR3 bases are TGTGCCAGCAGCTTTCCCCCTGGGGAGGATGAAAAACTGTTTTTT. This codes for CASSFPPGEDEKLFF.

The V gene is TRBV7-8, the J gene TRBJ1-5; 9 bases are a match to TRBD1. Trimming took 5 bases from V and 5 from J; bases not matched to a gene: 4. The CDR3 runs to 14 residues. Per germline, CDR1 SGHVS and CDR2 FQNEAQ. DNA of the CDR3: TGTGCCAGCAGCGCCGGGACAGGGCATCAGCCCCAGCATTTT. As protein: CASSAGTGHQPQHF.

This chain joins TRBV5-1 and TRBJ2-7, with D possibly TRBD2 on 6 matching bases. From germline, CDR1 is SGHRS and CDR2 YFSETQ. Between the trimmed V and J ends, which lost 0 bases and 0 bases, there was a span of 7 bases. The CDR3 spans 14 residues. The CDR3 region has the DNA TGCGCCAGCAGCTTGGAGGGACTCTCCTACGAGCAGTACTTC. Translation gives CASSLEGLSYEQYF.

The gene calls are TRBV24-1 and TRBJ1-2; D might be TRBD1 (5 bases). Germline values: CDR1 KGHDR, CDR2 SFDVKD. This CDR3 is 13 amino acids long. The V end was cut by 9 bases, the J end by 5 bases, with 15 bases between. The CDR3 loop reads CATPCRVVYGYTF. Here the CDR3 DNA reads TGTGCCACCCCTTGCAGGGTGGTATATGGCTACACCTTC.

The chain recombines TRBV13 with TRBJ2-1, with TRBD1 matching 8 bases. V dropped 5 bases and J dropped 6; count of bases not matched to a gene: 12. CDR1 and CDR2 from the germline V gene are PRHDT and FYEKMQ (reference sequence). The length of the CDR3 is 16 residues. The CDR3 sequence: CASSTAGTGRLNEQFF. The CDR3 DNA reads TGTGCCAGCAGCACCGCTGGGACAGGTCGTCTCAATGAGCAGTTCTTC. The entire variable domain, with the rest obtained from reference TRBV13 and TRBJ2-1, is as follows: AAGVIQSPRHLIKEKRETATLKCYPIPRHDTVYWYQQGPGQDPQFLISFYEKMQSDKGSIPDRFSAQQFSDYHSELNMSSLELGDSALYFCASSTAGTGRLNEQFFGPGTRLTVL.

The chain uses TRBV4-1 and TRBJ1-1; a possible D gene is TRBD1 (5 bases). The V end lost 2 bases, the J end lost 3 bases, and 13 bases lay between the germline ends. This CDR3 has 15 amino acids. CDR1 and CDR2 (germline): MGHRA, YSYEKL. The CDR3 loop is CASSQPLQGDTEAFF. The CDR3 bases are TGCGCCAGCAGCCAACCCCTCCAGGGTGACACTGAAGCTTTCTTT.

This sequence joins TRBV19 and TRBJ1-5; maybe TRBD1 (5 bases). The CDR3 is 14 amino acids. V was shortened by 7 bases and J by 4 bases, with 14 bases between the two germline ends. Germline V gene sequence: CDR1 LNHDA, CDR2 SQIVND (reference sequence). CDR3 bases: TGTGCCAGTACCCTCGCAGGGCTTAATCAGCCCCAGCATTTT. This sequence encodes CASTLAGLNQPQHF.

This chain's CDR3 is CASSDSAGEGFLVNTEAFF. In DNA form, the CDR3 reads TGTGCCAGCAGTGACTCAGCTGGAGAGGGTTTCTTGGTGAACACTGAAGCTTTCTTT. The gene calls are TRBV6-4 and TRBJ1-1; D uncertain. The CDR3 is 19 residues long. Trimming removed 0 bases at V and 0 bases at J, with 20 bases between. Germline V lookup: CDR1 MRHNA, CDR2 SNTAGT.

The V and J genes are TRBV19 and TRBJ1-5; 7 nucleotides line up with TRBD1. This CDR3 is 13 amino acids long. The junction had 7 bases not matched to a gene; V was cut back by 8 bases and J by 6 bases. In germline, CDR1 is LNHDA, CDR2 SQIVND (reference sequence). The CDR3: CASQRQGGQPQHF. CDR3 DNA sequence: TGTGCCAGTCAGCGACAGGGAGGTCAGCCCCAGCATTTT.

CDR3 nucleotides: TGTGCCAGTAGTCGGACACCAGGCCCCGAGCAGTACTTC. It is translated as CASSRTPGPEQYF. V and J are TRBV19 and TRBJ2-7, with D perhaps TRBD1 (5 bases). V was clipped by 5 bases and J by 6 bases, with 14 bases between them. CDR1 and CDR2 (germline): LNHDA, SQIVND (reference sequence). The CDR3 spans 13 residues.

This sequence joins TRBV6-4 and TRBJ2-2, with TRBD2 as a possible D gene (5 bases). The germline V and J ends were trimmed by 8 bases and 3 bases, with 10 bases remaining between them. The CDR3 is made up of 13 amino acids. Germline V gene lookup returns CDR1 MRHNA and CDR2 SNTAGT. The CDR3 DNA reads TGTGCCAGCGGGGAGACGGACACCGGGGAGCTGTTTTTT. Its protein is CASGETDTGELFF.

V and J are TRBV18 and TRBJ2-5, with a weak D call TRBD2 (5 bases). Germline CDR1 reads KGHSH; CDR2 reads LQKENI. This CDR3 has 14 amino acids. V dropped 5 bases and J dropped 5 bases, with 15 bases sitting between them. The CDR3 reads CASSGGSRGETQYF. The CDR3 DNA is TGTGCCAGCTCAGGAGGTTCAAGAGGGGAGACCCAGTACTTC. The full variable domain, in which reference TRBV18 and TRBJ2-5 provide the parts outside the CDR3, is NAGVMQNPRHLVRRRGQEARLRCSPMKGHSHVYWYRQLPEEGLKFMVYLQKENIIDESGMPKERFSAEFPKEGPSILRIQQVVRGDSAAYFCASSGGSRGETQYFGPGTRLLVL.

The V and J genes are TRBV5-1 and TRBJ1-2, with a tentative D call TRBD1 (5 bases). Germline V CDR1 and CDR2: SGHRS, YFSETQ. The CDR3 consists of 15 residues. V was pared by 4 bases and J by 6 bases, with 19 bases between. The CDR3 DNA follows: TGCGCCAGCAGCGGTATAGGGGATAGGGTCGATGGCTACACCTTC. Residues: CASSGIGDRVDGYTF.

The chain links TRBV23-1 to TRBJ2-1; TRBD1 aligns across 9 bases. TRBV23-1 is labeled an ORF, and its function is uncertain. The CDR3 sequence is 19 residues long. Trimming removed 7 bases from V and 4 bases from J; junction bases left unmatched: 20. The CDR3 reads CASTNELPGQGPTYNEQFF. The CDR3 DNA is TGCGCCAGCACCAACGAACTACCGGGACAGGGCCCTACTTACAATGAGCAGTTCTTC.

The genes are TRBV4-1 and TRBJ2-1; 7 positions agree with TRBD1. The CDR3 is made up of 13 amino acids. The germline V gene has CDR1 MGHRA and CDR2 YSYEKL. J gave up 7 bases and V 7 bases, and 7 bases lay outside the gene matches. The CDR3 loop is CASKGAEPNEQFF. The CDR3 DNA reads TGCGCCAGCAAGGGGGCTGAACCTAATGAGCAGTTCTTC.

The V and J genes are TRBV27 and TRBJ1-5; D gene unclear. Germline assignment: CDR1 MNHEY and CDR2 SMNVEV (reference sequence). This CDR3 contains 13 residues. Deletions cut 8 bases from V and 7 bases from J, with 15 bases between. The chain's CDR3 is CASGRRPEQPQHF. The CDR3 DNA sequence: TGTGCCAGCGGGAGACGGCCAGAGCAGCCCCAGCATTTT.

Written as DNA, the CDR3 is TGTGCCAGCAGCTCGCTGGGACAGGGGAGAAACGAGCAGTACTTC. Translating it yields CASSSLGQGRNEQYF. The J gene is TRBJ2-7, the V gene TRBV5-6; 10 bases map to TRBD1. CDR1 and CDR2 (germline): SGHDT, YYEEEE. With V trimmed by 3 bases and J by 5 bases, 8 bases remained unmatched. The CDR3 loop spans 15 amino acids.

The J gene is TRBJ1-1, the V gene TRBV6-1, with unresolved D. The CDR3 runs 16 residues. Trimming took 4 bases from V and 2 from J, leaving 17 bases between them. Germline assignment: CDR1 MNHNS and CDR2 SASEGT. The CDR3 spells CASSGRAGGFNTEAFF. The CDR3 coding sequence is TGTGCCAGCAGTGGAAGGGCAGGAGGTTTTAACACTGAAGCTTTCTTT.

This clone came up a few times. The chain joins TRBV28 to TRBJ2-5, with TRBD2 matching 7 bases. In germline, CDR1 is MDHEN, CDR2 SYDVKM. The CDR3 contains 14 residues. The J segment lost 0 bases and the V segment lost 6 bases, leaving 4 bases of the junction unmatched. The CDR3 bases are TGTGCCAGCAGCCTGGCGGGGGACCAAGAGACCCAGTACTTC. It encodes CASSLAGDQETQYF.

The chain recombines TRBV3-1 (or the pseudogene TRBV3-2) with TRBJ1-2; 7 bases are a match to TRBD1. CDR1 and CDR2 from the germline V gene are LGHDT and YNNKEL (reference sequence). V was clipped by 0 bases and J by 0 bases; unmatched bases: 1. CDR3 length: 15 amino acids. CDR3 protein: CASSQETGPNYGYTF. The DNA of the CDR3 is TGTGCCAGCAGCCAAGAGACAGGGCCTAACTATGGCTACACCTTC.

The chain joins TRBV2 to TRBJ1-1, with 7 nucleotides matching TRBD1. V shed 6 bases, J shed 1 base, and the junction held 8 bases outside the gene matches. The CDR3 length is 15 residues. Germline lookup yields CDR1 SNHLY and CDR2 FYNNEI. The CDR3 here is CASRTRQGSNTEAFF. The CDR3 bases are TGTGCCAGCAGGACACGACAGGGCTCGAACACTGAAGCTTTCTTT.

The V call is TRBV7-2, the J call TRBJ1-4; 7 bases match TRBD1. The CDR3 has 16 residues. Trimming took 5 bases from V and 4 from J; bases not matched to a gene: 10. The germline CDR1 and CDR2 sequences are SGHTA and FQGNSA. This chain's CDR3 is CASSPRARDSNEKLFF. CDR3 DNA sequence: TGTGCCAGCAGCCCTCGGGCCCGGGACAGTAATGAAAAACTGTTTTTT.

The genes are TRBV4-1 and TRBJ1-4, with 7 positions matching TRBD1. The CDR3 loop spans 16 amino acids. Unmatched junction bases numbered 6, after V lost 0 bases and J lost 5 bases. CDR1 and CDR2 from the germline V gene are MGHRA and YSYEKL. The CDR3, as DNA: TGCGCCAGCAGCCAAGATCCAGCAGGGGGGAATGAAAAACTGTTTTTT. Its protein product is CASSQDPAGGNEKLFF.

The V gene is TRBV6-2 or TRBV6-3, the J gene TRBJ2-7; perhaps TRBD1 as D (6 bases). V was pared by 5 bases and J by 2 bases, with 13 bases between. The germline V gene encodes CDR1 MNHEY and CDR2 SVGEGT. This CDR3 contains 14 residues. CDR3 sequence reads: CASSPGDRPYEQYF. CDR3 coding DNA: TGTGCCAGCAGTCCCGGCGACAGGCCCTACGAGCAGTACTTC.

This clone was seen only a few times. In DNA form, the CDR3 reads TGCAGCGTTGACGAGGGCCGCTCTGGAAACACCATATATTTT. Protein sequence: CSVDEGRSGNTIYF. J is TRBJ1-3 and V is TRBV29-1; no definite D call. Looked up from germline, CDR1 is SQVTM and CDR2 is ANQGSEA. Trimming stripped 3 bases from V and 0 bases from J, with 9 bases between. The CDR3 contains 14 residues.

The genes are TRBV11-1 and TRBJ1-1; 11 nucleotides align to TRBD1. Looked up from germline, CDR1 is SGHAT and CDR2 is FQDESV (reference sequence). V lost 5 bases to trimming and J lost 6 bases; unmatched junction nucleotides: 8. The CDR3 consists of 15 residues. DNA for the CDR3: TGTGCCAGCAGCCCCAGGACAGGGGGCCTATCTGAAGCTTTCTTT. Translating it yields CASSPRTGGLSEAFF.

The V gene is TRBV3-1 (or the pseudogene TRBV3-2), the J gene TRBJ1-1; D unclear. CDR3 length: 12 amino acids. V was pared by 1 base and J by 7 bases, with 7 bases between. Looked up from germline, CDR1 is LGHDT and CDR2 is YNNKEL (reference sequence). CDR3 amino acids: CASSQGGYEAFF. CDR3 in DNA: TGTGCCAGCAGCCAAGGAGGGTATGAAGCTTTCTTT.

The chain carries TRBV3-1 (or the pseudogene TRBV3-2) and TRBJ1-1, with 9 nucleotides matching TRBD1. CDR1 is LGHDT and CDR2 is YNNKEL in the germline V gene (reference sequence). V shed 2 bases and J 5 bases; nucleotides not matched to a gene: 9. The CDR3 totals 16 residues. The CDR3 protein is CASSQSGTGLSTEAFF. The CDR3 DNA is TGTGCCAGCAGCCAATCCGGGACAGGGTTGTCAACTGAAGCTTTCTTT.

This chain connects TRBV30 to TRBJ1-4; a possible D gene is TRBD1 (6 bases). V was cut by 2 bases and J by 6 bases, with 13 bases left in between. CDR1 and CDR2 from the germline V gene are GTSNPN and SVGIG (reference sequence). The CDR3 contains 14 residues. CDR3 sequence: CAWSLGGTYEKLFF. CDR3 bases: TGTGCCTGGAGTCTCGGTGGGACATATGAAAAACTGTTTTTT.

In its sample, this clone was seen once. This rearrangement joins TRBV6-1 to TRBJ2-7; 14 bases map to TRBD2. CDR3 length: 18 residues. Trimming cost V 3 bases and J 2 bases; bases outside gene matches: 9. The germline CDR1 and CDR2 sequences are MNHNS and SASEGT. CDR3 DNA: TGTGCCAGCAGTGACCGGACTAGCGGGGGGAATAGCCCCTACGAGCAGTACTTC. Amino acids: CASSDRTSGGNSPYEQYF.